These 32 T cell receptor beta chains originate from one sample sequenced in a study of Graves' ophthalmopathy and Graves' hyperthyroidism. RNA transcripts were the source from which TCR beta CDR3 regions were amplified. Scientists carried out first-round RT-PCR using HTBI primers and then a second-round multiplex PCR. Via MiXCR, TCRdb re-called the multiplex PCR reads, giving one row per CDR3 protein. The sample has about 390,000 distinct CDR3 sequences; roughly 15% are singletons. The sample taken for sequencing was peripheral blood. These TCRs come from a woman under 30 with stable Graves' hyperthyroidism.

The V and J genes are TRBV28 and TRBJ1-1; unclear D gene. The V gene lost 5 bases and the J gene lost 2 bases, with 12 bases spanning the gap. The CDR3 sequence is 14 residues long. Germline V gene lookup returns CDR1 MDHEN and CDR2 SYDVKM. CDR3 coding DNA: TGTGCCAGCAGTCTCCAGCCCGACAACACTGAAGCTTTCTTT. Its translation: CASSLQPDNTEAFF.

This clonotype was counted a few times. This chain links TRBV3-1 with TRBJ2-5; TRBD1 aligns across 7 bases. This CDR3 is built from 12 residues. V shed 7 bases and J 5 bases; nucleotides not matched to a gene: 4. The germline V gene has CDR1 LGHDT and CDR2 YNNKEL (reference sequence). The CDR3 is CASTDRVETQYF. For the CDR3, the DNA is TGTGCCAGCACAGACAGGGTTGAGACCCAGTACTTC.

This clonotype was seen many times. The V and J genes are TRBV12-3 or TRBV12-4 and TRBJ1-1, with D unresolved. V lost 7 bases, J lost 0 bases, and 12 bases lay in between. The CDR3 contains 14 residues. The CDR3 nucleotides are TGTGCCAGCACCCGAGGTATCCTGAACACTGAAGCTTTCTTT. Encoded protein: CASTRGILNTEAFF.

Concerning this clonotype: Germline is not matched at one junction end, which may reflect a read error. The V call is TRBV6-1, the J call TRBJ1-1; D is perhaps TRBD1 (5 bases). The length of the CDR3 is 15 residues. Germline V lookup: CDR1 MNHNS, CDR2 SASEGT. In nucleotides, the CDR3 is TGTGCCAGCAGTGACAGGGAAAGATTGAGCGCTGAAGCTTGCTTT. Its translation is CASSDRERLSAEACF.

Comment on this clonotype: A much larger clone lies one base from this, so it may be a read error. The J gene is TRBJ1-1, the V gene TRBV5-1; tentatively, D is TRBD1 (6 bases). Germline V lookup: CDR1 SGHRS, CDR2 YFSETQ. This CDR3 has 17 residues. This CDR3 reads CASSLRRSGDYSTEACF. CDR3 nucleotides: TGCGCCAGCAGCTTGAGAAGATCAGGGGACTATAGCACTGAAGCTTGCTTT.

The V call is TRBV27, the J call TRBJ2-7; 13 bases are shared with TRBD2. Trimming removed 5 bases from V and 12 bases from J; junction bases left unmatched: 7. CDR1 is MNHEY, CDR2 SMNVEV, per germline (reference sequence). CDR3 length equals 13 residues. DNA of the CDR3: TGTGCCAGCAGTCTGGGGACTAGCGGGAATCGGTACTTC. Protein: CASSLGTSGNRYF.

The chain has TRBV27 and TRBJ1-2; D is perhaps TRBD1 (6 bases). The V and J ends lost 8 bases and 5 bases respectively, with 21 bases between them. This CDR3 has 15 residues. Germline CDR1 is MNHEY and CDR2 is SMNVEV (reference sequence). The CDR3 DNA reads as TGTGCCAGCTCCTCCTATTCAGGGGCCCTATATGGCTACACCTTC. This sequence encodes CASSSYSGALYGYTF.

The table lists this clonotype with a count of one. This chain joins TRBV20-1 and TRBJ1-2, with no clear D. CDR1 is DFQATT, CDR2 SNEGSKA, per germline (reference sequence). The CDR3 length is 14 residues. V gave up 1 base and J gave up 2 bases, with 11 bases separating them. CDR3 coding DNA: TGCAGTGCTAGAGTTCGGACCTTGAACTATGGCTACACCTTC. It codes for CSARVRTLNYGYTF.

This clonotype was seen only a few times. V gene TRBV19 combines with J gene TRBJ2-2; TRBD2 matches at 9 bases. Trimming took 0 bases from V and 0 from J; bases not matched to a gene: 2. The CDR3 has 17 amino acids. Germline V gene lookup returns CDR1 LNHDA and CDR2 SQIVND (reference sequence). In DNA, the CDR3 is TGTGCCAGTAGTATAGACAAGCGGGGGGCGAACACCGGGGAGCTGTTTTTT. Translation: CASSIDKRGANTGELFF. The whole variable domain, filled in from reference TRBV19 and TRBJ2-2, reads DGGITQSPKYLFRKEGQNVTLSCEQNLNHDAMYWYRQDPGQGLRLIYYSQIVNDFQKGDIAEGYSVSREKKESFPLTVTSAQKNPTAFYLCASSIDKRGANTGELFFGEGSRLTVL.

This clonotype was seen ten or more times. V is TRBV6-1 and J is TRBJ1-2; maybe TRBD1 (6 bases). Trimming pared 1 base from V and 4 bases from J, leaving 13 bases between. CDR3 length: 15 residues. The germline V gene encodes CDR1 MNHNS and CDR2 SASEGT. The CDR3 loop is CASSEEGGVPYGYTF. The CDR3 DNA sequence: TGTGCCAGCAGTGAAGAAGGGGGGGTACCCTATGGCTACACCTTC.

In its sample, this clonotype was seen many times. The CDR3: CASSWRGQGPTGELFF. CDR3 coding DNA: TGTGCCAGCAGCTGGCGGGGACAGGGGCCCACCGGGGAGCTGTTTTTT. The chain combines TRBV11-1 with TRBJ2-2, with 10 bases identical to TRBD1. The CDR3 is 16 residues long. CDR1 and CDR2 (germline): SGHAT, FQDESV (reference sequence). With V trimmed by 4 bases and J by 4 bases, 6 bases remained unmatched.

This clonotype was detected only a few times. The chain uses TRBV19 and TRBJ1-2, with D perhaps TRBD1 (6 bases). The germline V gene encodes CDR1 LNHDA and CDR2 SQIVND (reference sequence). Trimming cost V 6 bases and J 7 bases, with 21 bases left between them. The CDR3 loop spans 15 amino acids. For the CDR3, the DNA is TGTGCCAGTAGCTGGGAAGGCAGGGGTGTAAGTGGCTACACCTTC. It translates to CASSWEGRGVSGYTF.

This clonotype was counted at least ten times. The V and J genes are TRBV19 and TRBJ2-2; possibly TRBD1 for D (5 bases). Trimming left V 9 bases short and J 0 bases short, with 11 bases between. Germline loops: CDR1 LNHDA, CDR2 SQIVND (reference sequence). The CDR3 is 14 amino acids. CDR3 region: CASFAGTNTGELFF. CDR3 sequence (DNA): TGTGCCAGCTTTGCAGGGACGAACACCGGGGAGCTGTTTTTT.

The genes are TRBV11-2 and TRBJ2-2; 12 bases are shared with TRBD2. V shed 2 bases and J 1 base; nucleotides not matched to a gene: 5. The CDR3 covers 18 residues. Germline CDR1 and CDR2: SGHAT and FQNNGV. The CDR3 here is CASSLLKLAGGNTGELFF. CDR3 coding DNA: TGTGCCAGCAGCTTACTCAAACTAGCGGGAGGGAACACCGGGGAGCTGTTTTTT.

This clonotype showed up many times. The CDR3 nucleotides read TGTGCCACCAGTGAGAACTGGTATGGCTACACCTTC. Protein sequence: CATSENWYGYTF. V gene TRBV24-1 combines with J gene TRBJ1-2; D is undetermined. The CDR3 is 12 residues long. Trimming pared 4 bases from V and 5 bases from J, leaving 7 bases between. CDR1 and CDR2 from the germline V gene are KGHDR and SFDVKD.

As concerns this clonotype: It may be a read error: a sequence one base away is much more abundant. V usage is TRBV12-3 or TRBV12-4 and J usage is TRBJ2-5; 8 nucleotides align to TRBD2. This CDR3 is built from 15 residues. The CDR3 loop reads CASSSRGGIRETKYF. DNA for the CDR3: TGTGCCAGCAGTTCCCGGGGGGGTATACGGGAGACCAAGTACTTC.

This clonotype was observed many times. The chain carries TRBV29-1 and TRBJ1-1; D ambiguous. The CDR3 length is 12 residues. CDR1 SQVTM and CDR2 ANQGSEA come from the germline V gene. V was trimmed by 3 bases and J by 2 bases, leaving 7 bases between them. CDR3 DNA sequence: TGCAGCGTTGAGCGGGTTAACACTGAAGCTTTCTTT. It is translated as CSVERVNTEAFF.

This clonotype has at least ten counts. This chain joins TRBV18 and TRBJ1-2; TRBD1 is a possible D gene (6 bases). Trimming removed 5 bases from V and 1 base from J, with 17 bases in between. Looked up from germline, CDR1 is KGHSH and CDR2 is LQKENI. The CDR3 sequence is 16 residues long. CDR3 in DNA: TGTGCCAGCTCATCCCAGGAGGGGGGAGTTAACTATGGCTACACCTTC. Protein sequence: CASSSQEGGVNYGYTF.

In this sample, this clonotype turned up many times. The V call is TRBV2, the J call TRBJ2-5; D possibly corresponds to TRBD2 (5 bases). Per germline, CDR1 SNHLY and CDR2 FYNNEI. V dropped 4 bases and J dropped 5 bases, with 11 bases sitting between them. The CDR3 runs 13 residues. CDR3 loop: CASSVGLGETQYF. The CDR3, as DNA: TGTGCCAGCAGTGTCGGACTCGGTGAGACCCAGTACTTC.

Details on this clonotype: A much larger clone lies one base from this, so it may be a read error. The chain carries TRBV27 and TRBJ1-1, with a weak D call TRBD1 (6 bases). The germline V gene has CDR1 MNHEY and CDR2 SMNVEV (reference sequence). Trimming left V 5 bases short and J 2 bases short, with 12 bases between. CDR3 length: 14 residues. CDR3 DNA sequence: TGTGCCAGCAGTGATGCAGGGGCAAACACTGAAGCTTTCTTT. Its protein is CASSDAGANTEAFF.

This chain links TRBV11-2 with TRBJ2-7; D is possibly TRBD1 or TRBD2 (5 bases each). Trimming cost V 2 bases and J 4 bases, with 18 bases left between them. CDR1 is SGHAT and CDR2 is FQNNGV in the germline V gene. The CDR3 spans 16 residues. The CDR3 bases are TGTGCCAGCAGCTTAAGTTTAGGATGGGGGTTGTACGAGCAGTACTTC. Residues: CASSLSLGWGLYEQYF. Full variable domain (outside the CDR3, taken from reference TRBV11-2 and TRBJ2-7): EAGVAQSPRYKIIEKRQSVAFWCNPISGHATLYWYQQILGQGPKLLIQFQNNGVVDDSQLPKDRFSAERLKGVDSTLKIQPAKLEDSAVYLCASSLSLGWGLYEQYFGPGTRLTVT.

At least ten counts were recorded for this clonotype. The V call is TRBV15, the J call TRBJ1-1, with TRBD1 identical over 7 bases. CDR1 LNHNV and CDR2 YYDKDF come from the germline V gene (reference sequence). The CDR3 loop spans 16 amino acids. J was trimmed by 0 bases and V by 3 bases; bases with no gene match: 7. The CDR3 region has the DNA TGTGCCACCAGCAGCGGCAGGGGGACGGTGAACACTGAAGCTTTCTTT. This gives the protein CATSSGRGTVNTEAFF.

This sequence joins TRBV6-1 and TRBJ1-5; D is perhaps TRBD1 (5 bases). V lost 3 bases to trimming and J lost 5 bases, with 11 bases between them. The germline V gene encodes CDR1 MNHNS and CDR2 SASEGT. The CDR3 sequence is 14 residues long. As DNA, the CDR3 is TGTGCCAGCAGTGAGACAGCACGCTATCAGCCCCAGCATTTT. Amino acid sequence: CASSETARYQPQHF.

The table lists this clonotype with many counts. This chain uses TRBV20-1 with TRBJ1-5; D may be TRBD1 (6 bases). CDR1 is DFQATT, CDR2 SNEGSKA, per germline (reference sequence). V lost 3 bases and J 6 bases, leaving 15 bases between the germline ends. This CDR3 contains 14 residues. CDR3 coding DNA: TGCAGTGCTAGCGACAGGAAGGCGGGTCAGCCCCAGCATTTT. Translation gives CSASDRKAGQPQHF.

Many counts were recorded for this clonotype. The DNA of the CDR3 is TGTGCCAGCAAACGCATTTGGAGGGGCGGTTACGCGAACACCGGGGAGCTGTTTTTT. Its protein product is CASKRIWRGGYANTGELFF. The J gene is TRBJ2-2, the V gene TRBV6-2 or TRBV6-3, with D possibly being TRBD2 (6 bases). The V and J ends lost 7 bases and 0 bases respectively, with 24 bases between them. The germline V gene encodes CDR1 MNHEY and CDR2 SVGEGT. The CDR3 consists of 19 residues.

The V call is TRBV7-2, the J call TRBJ2-2; D is unresolved. This CDR3 has 14 residues. CDR1 SGHTA and CDR2 FQGNSA come from the germline V gene. Trimming shortened V by 2 bases and J by 4 bases, and 8 bases separated the two germline ends. In DNA form, the CDR3 reads TGTGCCAGCAGCTTACAGCATCTCACCGGGGAGCTGTTTTTT. Its translation is CASSLQHLTGELFF.

This clonotype was counted at least ten times. The rearrangement links TRBV11-3 to TRBJ1-2; D is uncertain. With 3 bases removed from V and 2 bases from J, the gap between germline ends came to 13 bases. Germline CDR1 and CDR2: SGHNT and YENEEA. This CDR3 region has 15 residues. The CDR3: CASSFKGSPNYGYTF. The CDR3 DNA is TGTGCCAGCAGCTTTAAGGGCTCACCAAACTATGGCTACACCTTC.

This clonotype was found many times. The J gene is TRBJ1-2, the V gene TRBV12-3 or TRBV12-4, with D possibly matching TRBD1 (6 bases). This CDR3 spans 15 amino acids. The germline V and J ends were trimmed by 7 bases and 4 bases, with 19 bases remaining between them. CDR3 residues: CASTYSTGTLYGYTF. CDR3 bases: TGTGCCAGCACCTACTCGACAGGCACTCTCTATGGCTACACCTTC.

The CDR3 here is CASSQVPGQKSPYSNQPQHF. The CDR3 bases are TGTGCCAGCAGCCAAGTTCCGGGACAGAAATCCCCTTATAGCAATCAGCCCCAGCATTTT. The chain links TRBV4-2 to TRBJ1-5; TRBD1 agrees at 7 bases. This CDR3 spans 20 amino acids. J gave up 0 bases and V 1 base, and 15 bases lay outside the gene matches. Germline CDR1 LGHNA, CDR2 YNFKEQ.

This clonotype was found many times. The V gene is TRBV5-1, the J gene TRBJ1-2; D perhaps matches TRBD1 (5 bases). The germline CDR1 and CDR2 sequences are SGHRS and YFSETQ. The CDR3 has 14 residues. The V end was cut by 4 bases, the J end by 8 bases, with 18 bases between. The CDR3 sequence is CASSRGAGVEGYTF. CDR3 sequence (DNA): TGCGCCAGCAGCAGGGGCGCTGGGGTTGAAGGCTACACCTTC.

This clonotype appeared many times. The rearrangement joins TRBV3-1 to TRBJ2-7; maybe TRBD2 (5 bases). CDR1 is LGHDT and CDR2 is YNNKEL in the germline V gene (reference sequence). The CDR3 runs 12 residues. Trimming removed 1 base from V and 4 bases from J, with 5 bases in between. In nucleotides, the CDR3 is TGTGCCAGCAGCCAAGCGGGGTACGAGCAGTACTTC. It codes for CASSQAGYEQYF.

There are many counts of this clonotype. This rearrangement joins TRBV12-3 or TRBV12-4 to TRBJ2-7; D may correspond to TRBD1 or TRBD2 (7 bases each). CDR3 length: 15 amino acids. Trimming cost V 3 bases and J 7 bases, with 19 bases left between them. This CDR3 is CASSFERDSLWEQYF. CDR3 sequence (DNA): TGTGCCAGCAGTTTTGAGCGGGACAGTTTGTGGGAGCAGTACTTC.